The 17 T cell receptor beta chains given below trace back to one sample, sequenced in a study of cytomegalovirus exposure and HLA in healthy donors. TCRdb's copy holds only in-frame clones and misses some; the assay was immunoSEQ multiplex PCR. The sample lists a few hundred thousand clones, under 95% occurring once. Sequencing used PBMCs. The receptors were sampled from a woman between 18 and 30 years old in good health and CMV-seronegative.

V gene TRBV27 combines with J gene TRBJ2-7; 10 nucleotides line up with TRBD2. J was trimmed by 2 bases and V by 1 base; bases with no gene match: 5. The CDR3 runs to 16 residues. Germline V gene data show CDR1 as MNHEY and CDR2 as SMNVEV (reference sequence). CDR3 sequence (DNA): TGTGCCAGCAGTTTATTCCCTAGCGGGGGAACCTACGAGCAGTACTTC. It specifies CASSLFPSGGTYEQYF.

V and J are TRBV6-4 and TRBJ1-5, with TRBD1 matching over 8 bases. Germline V gene data show CDR1 as MRHNA and CDR2 as SNTAGT. Trimming removed 3 bases from V and 6 bases from J; junction bases left unmatched: 10. The CDR3 is made up of 16 amino acids. CDR3 sequence reads: CASSESGGQETQPQHF. In DNA, the CDR3 is TGTGCCAGCAGTGAATCAGGGGGACAGGAGACTCAGCCCCAGCATTTT.

The chain combines TRBV5-1 with TRBJ2-3, with D possibly being TRBD1 (5 bases). V lost 2 bases to trimming and J lost 1 base, with 11 bases between them. The CDR3 totals 15 residues. CDR1 and CDR2 from the germline V gene are SGHRS and YFSETQ. CDR3 region: CASSFAARGTDTQYF. CDR3 nucleotide sequence: TGCGCCAGCAGCTTCGCTGCCAGGGGCACAGATACGCAGTATTTT.

The rearrangement joins TRBV27 to TRBJ2-4; no definite D call. The V and J ends lost 3 bases and 0 bases respectively, with 9 bases between them. This CDR3 has 15 residues. Germline V gives CDR1 MNHEY, CDR2 SMNVEV (reference sequence). The CDR3 sequence is CASSFSILAKNIQYF. Written as DNA, the CDR3 is TGTGCCAGCAGTTTTTCTATCCTAGCCAAAAACATTCAGTACTTC.

The V gene is TRBV25-1, the J gene TRBJ2-7; D unresolved. CDR3 length: 15 residues. The V gene lost 3 bases and the J gene lost 5 bases, with 17 bases spanning the gap. Germline-derived CDR1 and CDR2 are MGHDK and SYGVNS. The CDR3 region is CASSDGWQRAHEQYF. The DNA of the CDR3 is TGTGCCAGCAGTGACGGATGGCAGCGAGCGCACGAGCAGTACTTC.

This clone appeared a few times. This rearrangement joins TRBV14 to TRBJ2-7, with D hard to call. V gave up 1 base and J gave up 4 bases, with 11 bases separating them. This CDR3 is 14 amino acids long. The germline V gene has CDR1 SGHDN and CDR2 FVKESK. In nucleotides, the CDR3 is TGTGCCAGCAGCCAAGTCAGAGGCCAATACGAGCAGTACTTC. It yields the protein CASSQVRGQYEQYF.

The gene calls are TRBV27 and TRBJ1-1; D is uncertain. CDR3 length: 11 amino acids. Germline values: CDR1 MNHEY, CDR2 SMNVEV (reference sequence). The ends were cut back, 8 bases at V and 8 bases at J, with 12 bases in the middle. The CDR3 reads CASHSRMEAFF. The CDR3 DNA reads TGTGCCAGCCACTCCCGCATGGAAGCTTTCTTT.

This clone occurred once. The V gene is TRBV5-1, the J gene TRBJ1-1; TRBD1 agrees at 7 bases. V gave up 3 bases and J gave up 3 bases; unmatched junction bases: 5. The germline V gene encodes CDR1 SGHRS and CDR2 YFSETQ. This CDR3 region has 14 residues. The CDR3 loop reads CASSSDRVHTEAFF. In DNA form, the CDR3 reads TGCGCCAGCAGCTCAGACAGGGTTCACACTGAAGCTTTCTTT. The full variable domain, rest sourced from reference TRBV5-1 and TRBJ1-1, is KAGVTQTPRYLIKTRGQQVTLSCSPISGHRSVSWYQQTPGQGLQFLFEYFSETQRNKGNFPGRFSGRQFSNSRSEMNVSTLELGDSALYLCASSSDRVHTEAFFGQGTRLTVV.

The chain employs TRBV6-5 and TRBJ2-7, with D possibly TRBD1 on 5 matching bases. V gave up 5 bases and J gave up 3 bases, with 17 bases separating them. The CDR3 runs 15 residues. Looked up from germline, CDR1 is MNHEY and CDR2 is SVGAGI. The CDR3 here is CASSKPQTARYEQYF. CDR3 in DNA: TGTGCCAGCAGTAAACCTCAGACAGCACGCTACGAGCAGTACTTC.

The J gene is TRBJ1-2, the V gene TRBV27; 10 bases fit TRBD1. The CDR3 has 17 amino acids. Trimming removed 5 bases from V and 4 bases from J; junction bases left unmatched: 13. The V gene's germline CDR1 is MNHEY and CDR2 SMNVEV (reference sequence). CDR3 residues: CASSPLHSDRGSYGYTF. The CDR3, as DNA: TGTGCCAGCAGTCCCCTCCACTCGGACAGGGGGAGCTATGGCTACACCTTC.

The chain couples TRBV7-9 to TRBJ2-2, with D unclear. Per the germline V gene, CDR1 is SEHNR and CDR2 is FQNEAQ (reference sequence). The CDR3 has 12 residues. With 8 bases removed from V and 1 base from J, the gap between germline ends came to 5 bases. The CDR3 sequence is CASSGNTGELFF. CDR3 sequence (DNA): TGTGCCAGCTCAGGGAACACCGGGGAGCTGTTTTTT. Variable domain in full (rest from reference TRBV7-9 and TRBJ2-2): DTGVSQNPRHKITKRGQNVTFRCDPISEHNRLYWYRQTLGQGPEFLTYFQNEAQLEKSRLLSDRFSAERPKGSFSTLEIQRTEQGDSAMYLCASSGNTGELFFGEGSRLTVL.

The chain joins TRBV28 to TRBJ1-3; 10 positions match TRBD1. Per the germline V gene, CDR1 is MDHEN and CDR2 is SYDVKM. V trimming: 6 bases; J trimming: 2 bases; junction bases outside the gene matches: 10. This CDR3 region has 17 residues. CDR3 bases: TGTGCCAGCAGGACGATCTCCGGGACAGGGGCTGGAAACACCATATATTTT. Protein sequence: CASRTISGTGAGNTIYF.

V is TRBV5-4 and J is TRBJ2-2; 7 bases match TRBD2. V was pared by 4 bases and J by 0 bases, with 6 bases of the junction left unmatched. The germline V gene encodes CDR1 SGHNT and CDR2 YYREEE (reference sequence). CDR3 length equals 16 residues. The CDR3 loop is CASSQLATANTGELFF. The CDR3 nucleotides read TGTGCCAGCAGCCAACTAGCGACCGCGAACACCGGGGAGCTGTTTTTT.

The J gene is TRBJ1-1, the V gene TRBV27; the D is unclear. Germline values: CDR1 MNHEY, CDR2 SMNVEV (reference sequence). The CDR3 contains 14 residues. The V end was cut by 6 bases, the J end by 4 bases, with 15 bases between. The CDR3 reads CASRPKGGITEAFF. The CDR3 DNA follows: TGTGCCAGCAGACCCAAGGGAGGTATCACTGAAGCTTTCTTT.

The J gene is TRBJ2-7, the V gene TRBV7-9, with a tentative D call TRBD1 (6 bases). The CDR3 contains 12 residues. V was pared by 7 bases and J by 3 bases, with 10 bases between. Germline V lookup: CDR1 SEHNR, CDR2 FQNEAQ (reference sequence). As DNA, the CDR3 is TGTGCCAGCAAAGAAGGGGGCTACGAGCAGTACTTC. This sequence encodes CASKEGGYEQYF.

This clone is classed as medium-sized. This chain joins TRBV6-4 and TRBJ2-3; D might be TRBD2 (5 bases). Germline values: CDR1 MRHNA, CDR2 SNTAGT. V was clipped by 2 bases and J by 0 bases, with 6 bases between them. The CDR3 totals 14 residues. The CDR3 sequence: CASSDGGSTDTQYF. CDR3 coding DNA: TGTGCCAGCAGTGACGGCGGGAGCACAGATACGCAGTATTTT.

This chain links TRBV5-5 with TRBJ1-2; 7 bases match TRBD1. The CDR3 is 14 residues long. The J segment lost 6 bases and the V segment lost 4 bases, leaving 9 bases of the junction unmatched. From germline, CDR1 is SGHKS and CDR2 YYEKEE (reference sequence). This CDR3 reads CASSPDREIDGYTF. For the CDR3, the DNA is TGTGCCAGCAGCCCAGACAGGGAAATTGATGGCTACACCTTC.